This T cell receptor (beta chain) was retrieved from a study of blood T cell repertoires in COVID-19. Study as a whole: Sources were T cells, B-cell-depleted T cells, or PBMCs; the material itself was cDNA or gDNA.

This clone showed up just a few times. In germline, CDR1 is PRHDT, CDR2 FYEKMQ (reference sequence). This CDR3 contains 15 residues. V lost 7 bases to trimming and J lost 4 bases; unmatched junction nucleotides: 11. Per the original methods: Amplification with reference gene primers provided the estimates of nucleated cell counts. Method: immunoSEQ multiplex PCR; TCRdb's copy keeps in-frame clones and lacks some. Clonal size and the V and J genes are those of that table, whereas D and trimming came from the DNA. The table records around 210,000 clones, about 89% of them present only once. Participant age was roughly 18 to 89 years, and participants resided in about two dozen US areas. Cohort 3 recovered donors had two negative PCRs, clearance, or symptom resolution.

Sequencing used PBMCs or T cells enriched from blood (not recorded which). The chain carries TRBV13 and TRBJ2-3; 7 bases align to TRBD2. The TCR originated in a woman aged 18-30 years who had recovered from COVID-19. The CDR3 here is CASKYTSGAADTQYF. CDR3 nucleotides: TGTGCCAGCAAATATACCAGCGGGGCAGCAGATACGCAGTATTTT.